The 24 T cell receptor beta chains reported below all come from one sample, sequenced in a study of T-cell memory formation after mild COVID-19. TCRdb passed the 5' RACE reads through MiXCR, listing each CDR3 protein once. This sample carries almost 250,000 distinct CDR3 sequences, 15% of them seen once, and the ten largest clones take 2.1%. The sample was PBMCs or a T cell subset sorted from them (not recorded which). These receptors were taken from an adult woman who had mild COVID-19 (a few samples of this study predate the infection). Cell type and time point are not known.

This clonotype was seen more than once but under ten times. The chain carries TRBV4-2 and TRBJ1-6; a weak D match, TRBD1 (5 bases). In germline, CDR1 is LGHNA, CDR2 YNFKEQ. With 0 bases removed from V and 0 bases from J, the gap between germline ends came to 12 bases. The CDR3 is 18 amino acids. This CDR3 reads CASSQEPPGPSYNSPLHF. The CDR3, as DNA: TGTGCCAGCAGCCAAGAGCCTCCGGGGCCCTCCTATAATTCACCCCTCCACTTT.

The chain recombines TRBV3-1 with TRBJ2-1, with D perhaps matching TRBD2 (6 bases). CDR1 is LGHDT and CDR2 is YNNKEL in the germline V gene (reference sequence). The V end was cut by 4 bases, the J end by 0 bases, with 16 bases between. The CDR3 has 17 residues. Here the CDR3 reads CASSRSTSSSSYNEQFF. The DNA of the CDR3 is TGTGCCAGCAGCCGATCAACTAGCTCAAGCTCCTACAATGAGCAGTTCTTC.

This clonotype was seen ten or more times. This rearrangement joins TRBV7-9 to TRBJ2-7; 14 bases align to TRBD2. The CDR3 has 18 residues. Germline loops: CDR1 SEHNR, CDR2 FQNEAQ (reference sequence). The ends lost 7 bases at V and 4 bases at J; junction bases unmatched: 15. The CDR3 DNA sequence: TGTGCCAGCACCCTGCCGCCGGGACTAGCGGGAGATAAGTACGAGCAGTACTTC. Encoded protein: CASTLPPGLAGDKYEQYF.

This clonotype has at least ten counts. The V gene is TRBV7-2, the J gene TRBJ2-7; D remains ambiguous. The V end lost 5 bases, the J end lost 2 bases, and 13 bases lay between the germline ends. CDR3 length: 14 amino acids. Germline V gene sequence: CDR1 SGHTA, CDR2 FQGNSA. The CDR3 sequence is CASSPHWVTYEQYF. The CDR3 DNA reads as TGTGCCAGCAGCCCGCACTGGGTAACCTACGAGCAGTACTTC. The variable domain in full, completed from reference TRBV7-2 and TRBJ2-7, reads GAGVSQSPSNKVTEKGKDVELRCDPISGHTALYWYRQSLGQGLEFLIYFQGNSAPDKSGLPSDRFSAERTGGSVSTLTIQRTQQEDSAVYLCASSPHWVTYEQYFGPGTRLTVT.

This clonotype was recorded a few times. The rearrangement links TRBV6-5 to TRBJ1-4, with D uncertain. The CDR3 is 16 residues long. The V gene's germline CDR1 is MNHEY and CDR2 SVGAGI. Trimming stripped 0 bases from V and 4 bases from J, with 12 bases between. The CDR3 here is CASSYSVARVNEKLFF. CDR3 DNA sequence: TGTGCCAGCAGTTACTCGGTTGCTAGGGTTAATGAAAAACTGTTTTTT.

Points on this clonotype: A much larger clone sits a single nucleotide away, making a read error possible. The V call is TRBV2, the J call TRBJ1-5, with D hard to call. The length of the CDR3 is 15 residues. The germline gives CDR1 SNHLY, CDR2 FYNNEI. With 6 bases removed from V and 1 base from J, the gap between germline ends came to 13 bases. The CDR3 nucleotides read TGTGCCAGCAGGCGGTCAGTATGGAGCAATCAGCCCCAGCATTTT. Its protein product is CASRRSVWSNQPQHF.

This clonotype appeared a few times. This chain connects TRBV20-1 to TRBJ2-1, with TRBD2 as a possible D gene (5 bases). The CDR3 covers 13 residues. Per germline, CDR1 DFQATT and CDR2 SNEGSKA (reference sequence). Between the trimmed V and J ends, which lost 5 bases and 8 bases, there was a span of 16 bases. The CDR3 loop is CSAFLNGADEQFF. CDR3 bases: TGCAGTGCTTTCCTCAATGGAGCGGATGAGCAGTTCTTC.

J is TRBJ2-1 and V is TRBV12-3 or TRBV12-4, with D unclear. CDR3 size: 13 residues. V was shortened by 3 bases and J by 9 bases, with 12 bases between the two germline ends. The CDR3 reads CASSFSRIGEQFF. In nucleotides, the CDR3 is TGTGCCAGCAGTTTCTCCCGAATTGGTGAGCAGTTCTTC.

This clonotype was seen a handful of times. The genes are TRBV7-2 and TRBJ2-7, with a tentative D call TRBD2 (6 bases). In germline, CDR1 is SGHTA, CDR2 FQGNSA. V lost 1 base and J 5 bases, leaving 18 bases between the germline ends. This CDR3 is 16 amino acids long. Here the CDR3 DNA reads TGTGCCAGCAGCTTAGAACCCCAGCGGGCGCGCAACGAGCAGTACTTC. It translates to CASSLEPQRARNEQYF.

This clonotype has just a few counts. This rearrangement joins TRBV7-2 to TRBJ2-2, with 11 positions matching TRBD2. The CDR3 is 15 amino acids. V shed 5 bases and J 4 bases; nucleotides not matched to a gene: 3. The germline gives CDR1 SGHTA, CDR2 FQGNSA. This chain's CDR3 is CASSPGLAATGELFF. CDR3 DNA: TGTGCCAGCAGCCCGGGACTAGCGGCCACCGGGGAGCTGTTTTTT.

In this sample, this clonotype turned up many times. The chain is built from TRBV4-3 and TRBJ2-2, with a possible D match to TRBD2 (5 bases). This CDR3 is 15 amino acids long. Trimming stripped 0 bases from V and 7 bases from J, with 12 bases between. The germline V gene has CDR1 LGHNA and CDR2 YSLEER. The CDR3 spells CASSQDSRVGGELFF. For the CDR3, the DNA is TGCGCCAGCAGCCAAGATTCGCGGGTGGGCGGGGAGCTGTTTTTT.

The V gene is TRBV30, the J gene TRBJ1-5, with D maybe TRBD1 (6 bases). The V gene lost 0 bases and the J gene lost 3 bases, with 12 bases spanning the gap. The CDR3 length is 15 residues. The germline gives CDR1 GTSNPN, CDR2 SVGIG (reference sequence). The CDR3, as DNA: TGTGCCTGGAGTGTGGAATTGGGGGCCAATCAGCCCCAGCATTTT. As protein: CAWSVELGANQPQHF.

The CDR3 reads CASSETGKQPQHF. For the CDR3, the DNA is TGTGCCAGCAGTGAGACAGGGAAGCAGCCCCAGCATTTT. The genes are TRBV6-4 and TRBJ1-5; TRBD1 matches 7 bases. The V segment lost 3 bases and the J segment 7 bases; nucleotides outside the gene matches: 3. Germline V lookup: CDR1 MRHNA, CDR2 SNTAGT. The CDR3 spans 13 residues.

This clonotype was detected only once. The chain employs TRBV20-1 and TRBJ2-5; 13 nucleotides align to TRBD2. There are 16 residues in the CDR3. V dropped 0 bases and J dropped 2; count of bases not matched to a gene: 3. CDR1 and CDR2 (germline): DFQATT, SNEGSKA (reference sequence). CDR3 sequence reads: CSARDGTSGKQETQYF. As DNA, the CDR3 is TGCAGTGCTAGAGATGGGACTAGCGGGAAGCAAGAGACCCAGTACTTC.

This clonotype came up a few times. CDR3 in DNA: TGTGCCAGCAGCCGCGGACTAGCGGGAAGGGGAGATGAGCAGTTCTTC. Protein sequence: CASSRGLAGRGDEQFF. The V gene is TRBV11-3, the J gene TRBJ2-1, with 12 positions matching TRBD2. CDR1 and CDR2 from the germline V gene are SGHNT and YENEEA. This CDR3 has 16 residues. After removal of 5 bases from V and 8 bases from J, the junction contained 10 bases not matched to a gene.

The J gene is TRBJ1-1, the V gene TRBV24-1; D is ambiguous. V dropped 4 bases and J dropped 0 bases, with 11 bases sitting between them. This CDR3 contains 15 residues. Germline-derived CDR1 and CDR2 are KGHDR and SFDVKD. The CDR3: CATSEGSLMNTEAFF. CDR3 coding DNA: TGTGCCACCAGTGAGGGCAGTCTCATGAACACTGAAGCTTTCTTT.

There are a few counts of this clonotype. The gene calls are TRBV9 and TRBJ2-7; either TRBD1 or TRBD2 may fit D (7 bases each). The germline gives CDR1 SGDLS, CDR2 YYNGEE. This CDR3 is built from 16 residues. Trimming removed 0 bases from V and 4 bases from J, with 17 bases in between. CDR3 protein: CASSVGDGRGGYEQYF. The DNA for the CDR3 is TGTGCCAGCAGCGTAGGTGATGGCAGGGGGGGATACGAGCAGTACTTC.

This clonotype was seen only a few times. The chain joins TRBV5-6 to TRBJ2-7; 8 bases agree with TRBD1. This CDR3 has 14 amino acids. Germline loops: CDR1 SGHDT, CDR2 YYEEEE. With 2 bases clipped from V and 7 bases from J, the junction kept 8 bases outside the gene matches. The CDR3 nucleotides are TGTGCCAGCAGCTTTGGGCAGGGGGCACGGGAGCAGTACTTC. Translation: CASSFGQGAREQYF.

This clonotype has just a few counts. V and J are TRBV27 and TRBJ1-2, with D possibly being TRBD1 (5 bases). Germline values: CDR1 MNHEY, CDR2 SMNVEV (reference sequence). The CDR3 consists of 12 residues. Trimming pared 3 bases from V and 8 bases from J, leaving 10 bases between. The CDR3 is CASSLGGMGYTF. The CDR3 nucleotides are TGTGCCAGCAGTTTGGGGGGGATGGGCTACACCTTC.

The chain employs TRBV29-1 and TRBJ1-1; the D gene is possibly TRBD1 (5 bases). Germline CDR1 and CDR2: SQVTM and ANQGSEA. CDR3 length: 14 residues. Trimming cost V 7 bases and J 3 bases, with 18 bases left between them. The CDR3 sequence: CSAQLGTGDTEAFF. The CDR3, as DNA: TGCAGCGCTCAATTGGGGACGGGCGACACTGAAGCTTTCTTT.

This clonotype was detected only a few times. CDR3 nucleotides: TGTGCCAGCAGCGTAGAGGGACAGGAGAACACTGAAGCTTTCTTT. It translates to CASSVEGQENTEAFF. The J gene is TRBJ1-1, the V gene TRBV9; 8 nucleotides agree with TRBD1. The CDR3 consists of 15 residues. Per the germline V gene, CDR1 is SGDLS and CDR2 is YYNGEE. With V trimmed by 0 bases and J by 1 base, 2 bases remained unmatched. The full variable domain, its missing parts supplied by reference TRBV9 and TRBJ1-1, is DSGVTQTPKHLITATGQRVTLRCSPRSGDLSVYWYQQSLDQGLQFLIQYYNGEERAKGNILERFSAQQFPDLHSELNLSSLELGDSALYFCASSVEGQENTEAFFGQGTRLTVV.

This clonotype has only a few counts. CDR3 sequence reads: CASSLGTPYGTQYF. In nucleotides, the CDR3 is TGTGCCAGCAGCTTAGGGACCCCCTATGGGACCCAGTACTTC. This chain joins TRBV7-6 and TRBJ2-5; no reliable D call. CDR3 length equals 14 residues. Germline assignment: CDR1 SGHVS and CDR2 FNYEAQ. V dropped 1 base and J dropped 7 bases, with 13 bases sitting between them.

There are a few counts of this clonotype. This chain joins TRBV7-2 and TRBJ2-6; D unclear. The CDR3 is 15 residues long. Germline CDR1 and CDR2: SGHTA and FQGNSA. Between the trimmed V and J ends, which lost 6 bases and 0 bases, there was a span of 9 bases. The CDR3 sequence is CASRVQTSGANVLTF. CDR3 nucleotides: TGTGCCAGCAGGGTCCAGACCTCTGGGGCCAACGTCCTGACTTTC.

This clonotype appeared many times. The chain employs TRBV7-9 and TRBJ2-7, with 7 bases fitting TRBD2. Germline V gene sequence: CDR1 SEHNR, CDR2 FQNEAQ (reference sequence). This CDR3 comprises 15 residues. With 5 bases clipped from V and 3 bases from J, the junction kept 10 bases outside the gene matches. CDR3 amino acids: CASSPKSRGVYEQYF. CDR3 DNA: TGTGCCAGCAGCCCGAAGTCCCGGGGGGTCTACGAGCAGTACTTC.